The clone carrying this T cell receptor beta chain was detected once. No antigen is known for it. These data originate in a study of post-analysis software for immune sequencing data. Unique molecular identifiers were present in the TCR beta cDNA libraries. MiXCR, applied by TCRdb to the PCR reads, yields one record per CDR3 protein. The data show about 680,000 distinct CDR3 sequences, approximately 59% seen once. Germline values: CDR1 DFQATT, CDR2 SNEGSKA (reference sequence). This CDR3 has 15 amino acids. The V end was cut by 3 bases, the J end by 6 bases, with 20 bases between. Whole-study results and caveats: Five TRBV segments, including TRBV5-6, TRBV5-1 and TRBV20-1, were more frequent in patients than controls. A significant reduction in normalized Chao1 diversity was observed in multiple sclerosis patients versus controls.

The V call is TRBV20-1, the J call TRBJ1-1; D remains unclear. Sequencing was carried out using blood. The sequence came from a girl aged 2-15 years with multiple sclerosis. The CDR3 nucleotides are TGCAGTGCTAGGTCAAAGACGGGAGGCATATCTGAAGCTTTCTTT. It codes for CSARSKTGGISEAFF.